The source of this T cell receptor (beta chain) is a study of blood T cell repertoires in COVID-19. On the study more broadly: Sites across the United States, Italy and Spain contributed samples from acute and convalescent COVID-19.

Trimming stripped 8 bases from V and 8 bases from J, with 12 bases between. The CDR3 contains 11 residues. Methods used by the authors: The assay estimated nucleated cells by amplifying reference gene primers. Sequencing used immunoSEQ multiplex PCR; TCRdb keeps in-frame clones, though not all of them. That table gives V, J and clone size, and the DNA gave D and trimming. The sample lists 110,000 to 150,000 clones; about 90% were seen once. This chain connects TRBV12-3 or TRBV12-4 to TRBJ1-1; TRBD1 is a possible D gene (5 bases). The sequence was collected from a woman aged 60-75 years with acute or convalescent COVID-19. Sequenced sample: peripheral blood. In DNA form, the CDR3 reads TGTGCCAGCGGGTCGGGGGGGGAAGCTTTCTTT. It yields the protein CASGSGGEAFF.